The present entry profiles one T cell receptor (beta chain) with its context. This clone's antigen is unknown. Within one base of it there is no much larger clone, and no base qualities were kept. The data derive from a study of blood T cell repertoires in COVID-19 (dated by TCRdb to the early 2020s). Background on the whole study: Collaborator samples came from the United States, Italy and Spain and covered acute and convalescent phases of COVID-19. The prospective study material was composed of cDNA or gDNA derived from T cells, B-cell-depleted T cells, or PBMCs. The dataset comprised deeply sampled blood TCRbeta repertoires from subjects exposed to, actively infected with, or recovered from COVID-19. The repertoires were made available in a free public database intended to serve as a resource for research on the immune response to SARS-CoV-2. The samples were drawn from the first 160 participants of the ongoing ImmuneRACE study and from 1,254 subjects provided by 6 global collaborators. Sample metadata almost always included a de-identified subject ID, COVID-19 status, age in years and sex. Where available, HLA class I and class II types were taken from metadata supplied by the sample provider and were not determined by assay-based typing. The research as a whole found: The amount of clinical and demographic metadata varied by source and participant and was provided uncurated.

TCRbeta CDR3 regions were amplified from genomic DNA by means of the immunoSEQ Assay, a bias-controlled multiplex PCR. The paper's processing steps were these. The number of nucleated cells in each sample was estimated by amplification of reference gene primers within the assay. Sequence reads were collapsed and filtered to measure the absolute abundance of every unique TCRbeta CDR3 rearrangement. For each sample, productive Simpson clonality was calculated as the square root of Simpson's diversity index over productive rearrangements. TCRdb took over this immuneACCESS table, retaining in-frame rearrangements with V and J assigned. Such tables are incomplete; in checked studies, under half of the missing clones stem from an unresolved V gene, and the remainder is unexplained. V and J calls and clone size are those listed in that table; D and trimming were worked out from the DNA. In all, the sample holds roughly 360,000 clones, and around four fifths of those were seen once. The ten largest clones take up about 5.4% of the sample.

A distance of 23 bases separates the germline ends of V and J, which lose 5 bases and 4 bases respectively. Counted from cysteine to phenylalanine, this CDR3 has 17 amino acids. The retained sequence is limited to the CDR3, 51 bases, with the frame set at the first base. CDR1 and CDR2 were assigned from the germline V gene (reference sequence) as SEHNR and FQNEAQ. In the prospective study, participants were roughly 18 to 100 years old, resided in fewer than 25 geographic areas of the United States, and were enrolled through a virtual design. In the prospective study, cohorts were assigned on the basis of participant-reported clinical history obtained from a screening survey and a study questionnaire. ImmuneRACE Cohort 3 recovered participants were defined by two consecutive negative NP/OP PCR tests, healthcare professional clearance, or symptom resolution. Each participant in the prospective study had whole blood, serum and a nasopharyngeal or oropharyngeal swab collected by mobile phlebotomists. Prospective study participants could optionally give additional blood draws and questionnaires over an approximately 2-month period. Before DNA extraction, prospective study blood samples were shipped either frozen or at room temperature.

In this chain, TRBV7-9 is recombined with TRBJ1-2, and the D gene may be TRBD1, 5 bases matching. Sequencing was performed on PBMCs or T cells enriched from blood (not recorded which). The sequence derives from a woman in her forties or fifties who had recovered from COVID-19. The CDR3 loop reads CASSKVQELRDPYGYTF. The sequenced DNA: TGTGCCAGCAGCAAAGTACAGGAACTCAGAGACCCCTATGGCTACACCTTC. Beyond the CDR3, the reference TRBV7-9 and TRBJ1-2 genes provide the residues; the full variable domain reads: DTGVSQNPRHKITKRGQNVTFRCDPISEHNRLYWYRQTLGQGPEFLTYFQNEAQLEKSRLLSDRFSAERPKGSFSTLEIQRTEQGDSAMYLCASSKVQELRDPYGYTFGSGTRLTVV.